This T cell receptor beta chain was captured by sequencing in a study of blood T cell repertoires in COVID-19. Study-wide background: Both acute and convalescent COVID-19 samples were obtained from the United States, Italy and Spain. The analysed material was cDNA or gDNA that came from T cells, B-cell-depleted T cells, or PBMCs.

Per the authors' pipeline: Estimated nucleated cell counts came from reference gene primer amplification. Produced via immunoSEQ multiplex PCR; TCRdb's table is partial and in-frame only. D and trimming were read from the DNA, whereas the V and J calls and clone size are those reported in that table. Of 150,000 to 200,000 clones listed, roughly 91% were seen once; the top ten hold 4.4%. V lost 3 bases to trimming and J lost 4 bases, with 6 bases between them. This CDR3 region has 12 residues. Germline values: CDR1 LGHDT, CDR2 YNNKEL (reference sequence). The receptor was isolated from a human donor in a cohort sampled during active COVID-19. The sample taken for sequencing was peripheral blood. The V and J genes are TRBV3-1 (or the pseudogene TRBV3-2) and TRBJ1-1; D possibly corresponds to TRBD1 (6 bases). The CDR3 nucleotides read TGTGCCAGCAGCCACAGGGGCACTGAAGCTTTCTTT. The encoded protein is CASSHRGTEAFF.